This T cell receptor beta chain was sequenced during a study of blood T cell repertoires in COVID-19. Libraries were prepared by immunoSEQ multiplex PCR; TCRdb keeps only in-frame clonotypes and omits some of them. Of approximately 130,000 clones in the sample, approximately 87% were seen once. The V gene end was trimmed by 1 base and the J gene end by 7 bases; junction bases not matched to a gene: 5. CDR3 length: 14 residues. Germline V CDR1 and CDR2: SEHNR, FQNEAQ (reference sequence). The chain couples TRBV7-9 to TRBJ2-7; 9 nucleotides agree with TRBD1. The origin of this receptor is a woman aged 45-65 years with acute or convalescent COVID-19. Sequencing was done on a sample of peripheral blood. CDR3 nucleotide sequence: TGTGCCAGCAGCTTAGAACAGGGGGCTTTTGAGCAGTACTTC. It translates to CASSLEQGAFEQYF.